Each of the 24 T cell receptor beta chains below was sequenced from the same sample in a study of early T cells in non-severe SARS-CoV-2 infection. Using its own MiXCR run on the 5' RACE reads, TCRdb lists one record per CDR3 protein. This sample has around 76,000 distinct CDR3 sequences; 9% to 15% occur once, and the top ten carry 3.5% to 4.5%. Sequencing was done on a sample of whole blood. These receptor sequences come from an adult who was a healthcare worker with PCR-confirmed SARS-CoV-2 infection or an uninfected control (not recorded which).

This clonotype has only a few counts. CDR3: CSVPPLQLNYGYTF. The DNA of the CDR3 is TGCAGCGTCCCTCCGCTCCAGCTGAACTATGGCTACACCTTC. The V gene is TRBV29-1, the J gene TRBJ1-2; no definite D call. The germline gives CDR1 SQVTM, CDR2 ANQGSEA. The CDR3 spans 14 residues. The V end lost 6 bases, the J end lost 2 bases, and 16 bases lay between the germline ends.

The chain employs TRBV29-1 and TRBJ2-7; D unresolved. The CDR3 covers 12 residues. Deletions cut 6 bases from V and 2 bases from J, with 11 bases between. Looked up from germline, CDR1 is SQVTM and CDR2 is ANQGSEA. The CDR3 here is CSVIGSAYEQYF. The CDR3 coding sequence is TGCAGCGTGATAGGGTCGGCCTACGAGCAGTACTTC.

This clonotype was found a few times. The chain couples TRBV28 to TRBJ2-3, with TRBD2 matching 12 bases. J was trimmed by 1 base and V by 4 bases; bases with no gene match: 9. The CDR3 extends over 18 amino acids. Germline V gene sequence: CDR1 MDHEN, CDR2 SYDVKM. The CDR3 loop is CASSSGLAGTSGTDTQYF. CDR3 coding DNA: TGTGCCAGCAGTTCTGGACTAGCGGGAACCTCCGGCACAGATACGCAGTATTTT. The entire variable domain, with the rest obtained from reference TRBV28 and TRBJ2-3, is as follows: DVKVTQSSRYLVKRTGEKVFLECVQDMDHENMFWYRQDPGLGLRLIYFSYDVKMKEKGDIPEGYSVSREKKERFSLILESASTNQTSMYLCASSSGLAGTSGTDTQYFGPGTRLTVL.

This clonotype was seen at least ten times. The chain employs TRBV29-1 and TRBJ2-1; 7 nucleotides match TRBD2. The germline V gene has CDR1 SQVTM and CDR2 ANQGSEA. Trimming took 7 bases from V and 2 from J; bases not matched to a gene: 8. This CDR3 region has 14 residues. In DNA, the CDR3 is TGCAGCGGGATGGCGGGAGTCGCCTACAATGAGCAGTTCTTC. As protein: CSGMAGVAYNEQFF.

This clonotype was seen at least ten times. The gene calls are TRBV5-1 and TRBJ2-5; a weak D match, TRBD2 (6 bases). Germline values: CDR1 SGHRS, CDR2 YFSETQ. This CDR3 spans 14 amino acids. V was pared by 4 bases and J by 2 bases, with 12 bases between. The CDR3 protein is CASSGGSYQETQYF. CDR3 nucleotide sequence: TGCGCCAGCAGCGGGGGGTCTTATCAAGAGACCCAGTACTTC.

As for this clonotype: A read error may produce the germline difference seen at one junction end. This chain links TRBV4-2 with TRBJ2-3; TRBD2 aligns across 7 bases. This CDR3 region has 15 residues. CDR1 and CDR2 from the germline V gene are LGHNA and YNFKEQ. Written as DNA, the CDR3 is TGTACCAGCTGCCAGGGTAGCGGGAGCACAGATACGCAGTATTTT. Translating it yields CTSCQGSGSTDTQYF.

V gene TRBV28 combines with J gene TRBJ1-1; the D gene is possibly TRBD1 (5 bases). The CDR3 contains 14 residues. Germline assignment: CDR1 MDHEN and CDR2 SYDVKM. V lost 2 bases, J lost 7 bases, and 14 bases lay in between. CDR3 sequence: CASSLTRTQGEAFF. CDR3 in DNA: TGTGCCAGCAGTTTAACGCGGACCCAGGGTGAAGCTTTCTTT.

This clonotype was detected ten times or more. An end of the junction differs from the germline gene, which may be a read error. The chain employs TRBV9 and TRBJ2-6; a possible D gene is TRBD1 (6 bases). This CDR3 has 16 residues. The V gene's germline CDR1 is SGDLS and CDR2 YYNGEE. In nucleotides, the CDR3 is TGTGCCAGCAGCACCGGACAGAACTCTGGGGCCAACGTCCTGATTTTC. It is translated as CASSTGQNSGANVLIF.

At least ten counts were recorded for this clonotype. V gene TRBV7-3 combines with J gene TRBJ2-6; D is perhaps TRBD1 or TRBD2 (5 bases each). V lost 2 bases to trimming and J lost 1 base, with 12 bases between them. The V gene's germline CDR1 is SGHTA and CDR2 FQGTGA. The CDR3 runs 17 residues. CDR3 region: CASSLRRRESGANVLTF. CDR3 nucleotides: TGTGCCAGCAGCTTACGTCGCAGGGAGTCTGGGGCCAACGTCCTGACTTTC.

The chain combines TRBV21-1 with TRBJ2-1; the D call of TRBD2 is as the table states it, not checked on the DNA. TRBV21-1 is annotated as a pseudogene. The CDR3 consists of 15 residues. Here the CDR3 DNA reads TGTGCCAGCAGCCAGGCGACTAGCGGATACAATGAGCAGTTCTTC. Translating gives CASSQATSGYNEQFF.

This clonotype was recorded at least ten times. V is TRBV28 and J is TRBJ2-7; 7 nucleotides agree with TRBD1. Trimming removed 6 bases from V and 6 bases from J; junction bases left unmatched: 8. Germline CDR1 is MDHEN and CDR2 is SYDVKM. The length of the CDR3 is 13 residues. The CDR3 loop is CASSYDRVSEQYF. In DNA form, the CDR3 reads TGTGCCAGCAGCTATGACAGGGTTAGCGAGCAGTACTTC.

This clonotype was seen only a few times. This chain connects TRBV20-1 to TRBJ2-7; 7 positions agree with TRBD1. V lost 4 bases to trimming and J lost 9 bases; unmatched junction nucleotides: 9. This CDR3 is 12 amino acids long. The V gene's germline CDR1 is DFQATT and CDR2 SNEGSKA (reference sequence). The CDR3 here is CSATPGQSAQYF. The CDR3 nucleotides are TGCAGTGCTACACCGGGACAGAGTGCGCAGTACTTC.

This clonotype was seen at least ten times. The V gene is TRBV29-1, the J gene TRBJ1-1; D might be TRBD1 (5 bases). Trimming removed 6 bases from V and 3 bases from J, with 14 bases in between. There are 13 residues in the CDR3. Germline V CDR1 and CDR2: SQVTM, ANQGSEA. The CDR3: CSVPGAADTEAFF. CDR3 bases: TGCAGCGTGCCCGGGGCAGCCGACACTGAAGCTTTCTTT.

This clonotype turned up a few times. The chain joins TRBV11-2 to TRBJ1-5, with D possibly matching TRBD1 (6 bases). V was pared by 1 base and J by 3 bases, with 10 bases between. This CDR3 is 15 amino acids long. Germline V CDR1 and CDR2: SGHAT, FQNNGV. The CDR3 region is CASSLAGQLNQPQHF. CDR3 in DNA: TGTGCCAGCAGCTTAGCCGGACAGCTCAATCAGCCCCAGCATTTT.

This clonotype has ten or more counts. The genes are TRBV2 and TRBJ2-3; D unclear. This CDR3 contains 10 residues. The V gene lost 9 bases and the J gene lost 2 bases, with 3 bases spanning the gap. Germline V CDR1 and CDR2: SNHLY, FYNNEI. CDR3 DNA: TGTGCCAGTTCCACAGATACGCAGTATTTT. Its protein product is CASSTDTQYF.

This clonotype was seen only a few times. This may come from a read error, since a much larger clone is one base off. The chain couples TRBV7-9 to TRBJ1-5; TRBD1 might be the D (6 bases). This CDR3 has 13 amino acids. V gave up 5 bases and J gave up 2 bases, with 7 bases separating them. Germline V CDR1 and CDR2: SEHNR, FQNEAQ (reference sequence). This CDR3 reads CASSQGRNQPQHF. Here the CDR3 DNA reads TGTGCCAGCAGCCAGGGGCGCAATCAGCCCCAGCATTTT. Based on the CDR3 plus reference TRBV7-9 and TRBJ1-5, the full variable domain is DTGVSQNPRHKITKRGQNVTFRCDPISEHNRLYWYRQTLGQGPEFLTYFQNEAQLEKSRLLSDRFSAERPKGSFSTLEIQRTEQGDSAMYLCASSQGRNQPQHFGDGTRLSIL.

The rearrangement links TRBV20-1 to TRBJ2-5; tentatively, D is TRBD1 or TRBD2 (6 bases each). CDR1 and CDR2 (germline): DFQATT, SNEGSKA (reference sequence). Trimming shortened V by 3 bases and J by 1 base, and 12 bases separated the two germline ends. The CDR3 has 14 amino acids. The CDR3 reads CSARRGGTQETQYF. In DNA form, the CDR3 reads TGCAGTGCTAGGAGAGGGGGGACCCAAGAGACCCAGTACTTC.

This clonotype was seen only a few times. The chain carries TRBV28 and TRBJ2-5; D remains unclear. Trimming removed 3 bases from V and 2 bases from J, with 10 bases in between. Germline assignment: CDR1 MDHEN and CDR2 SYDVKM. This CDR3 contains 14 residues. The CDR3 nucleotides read TGTGCCAGCAGTTTTGTGGGCAAACAAGAGACCCAGTACTTC. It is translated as CASSFVGKQETQYF.

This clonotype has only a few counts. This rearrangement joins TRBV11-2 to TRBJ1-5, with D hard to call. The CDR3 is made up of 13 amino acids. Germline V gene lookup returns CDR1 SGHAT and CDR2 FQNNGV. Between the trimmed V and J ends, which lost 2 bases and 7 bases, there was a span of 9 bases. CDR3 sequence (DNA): TGTGCCAGCAGCTTATACGGGTCACAGCCCCAGCATTTT. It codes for CASSLYGSQPQHF.

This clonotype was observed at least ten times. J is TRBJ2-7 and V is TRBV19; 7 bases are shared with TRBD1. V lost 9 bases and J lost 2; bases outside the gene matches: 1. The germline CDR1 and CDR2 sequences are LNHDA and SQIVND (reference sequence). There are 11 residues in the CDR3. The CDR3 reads CASQGAYEQYF. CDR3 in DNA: TGTGCCAGCCAGGGGGCCTACGAGCAGTACTTC.

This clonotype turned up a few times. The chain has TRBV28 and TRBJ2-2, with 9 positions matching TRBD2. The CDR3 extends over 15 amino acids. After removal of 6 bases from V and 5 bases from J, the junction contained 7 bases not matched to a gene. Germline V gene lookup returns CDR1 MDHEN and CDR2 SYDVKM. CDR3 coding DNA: TGTGCCAGCAGGCCGGGACTAGCAGGAACCGGGGAGCTGTTTTTT. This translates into CASRPGLAGTGELFF. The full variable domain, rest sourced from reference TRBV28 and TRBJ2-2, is DVKVTQSSRYLVKRTGEKVFLECVQDMDHENMFWYRQDPGLGLRLIYFSYDVKMKEKGDIPEGYSVSREKKERFSLILESASTNQTSMYLCASRPGLAGTGELFFGEGSRLTVL.

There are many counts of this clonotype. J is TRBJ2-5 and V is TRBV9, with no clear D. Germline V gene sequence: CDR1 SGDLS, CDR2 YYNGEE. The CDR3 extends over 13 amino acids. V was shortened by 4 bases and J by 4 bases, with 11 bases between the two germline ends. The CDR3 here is CASSPPLAETQYF. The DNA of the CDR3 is TGTGCCAGCAGCCCGCCCTTGGCAGAGACCCAGTACTTC.

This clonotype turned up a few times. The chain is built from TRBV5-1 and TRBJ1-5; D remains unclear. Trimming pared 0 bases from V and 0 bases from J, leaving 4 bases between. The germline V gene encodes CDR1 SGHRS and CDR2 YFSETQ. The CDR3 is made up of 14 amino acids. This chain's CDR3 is CASSLDGSNQPQHF. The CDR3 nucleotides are TGCGCCAGCAGCTTGGACGGTAGCAATCAGCCCCAGCATTTT.

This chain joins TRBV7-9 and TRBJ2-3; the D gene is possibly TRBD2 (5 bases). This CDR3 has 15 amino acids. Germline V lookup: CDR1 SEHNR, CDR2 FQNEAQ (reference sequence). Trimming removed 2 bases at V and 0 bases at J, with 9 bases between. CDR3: CASSLIAPSTDTQYF. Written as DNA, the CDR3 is TGTGCCAGCAGCTTAATAGCGCCTAGCACAGATACGCAGTATTTT.